This TCR beta chain is drawn from a study of early T cells in non-severe SARS-CoV-2 infection (dated by TCRdb to the early 2020s). About the study as a whole: Because TCR sequencing relied on bulk RNA taken from unsorted whole blood, pairing of alpha and beta chains was not possible. On the study overall, not on this receptor specifically: Matching against VDJdb was skewed toward anti-spike CD8 responses, likely underestimated virus-specific expansions, and missed private and CD4 specificities.

Many counts were recorded for this clonotype. The antigen this receptor binds is unknown. No base qualities exist here, and no much larger clone lies one base off it. Set within a cohort of healthcare workers in London, UK, this nested case-control study involved weekly PCR testing of nasopharyngeal swabs along with blood sampling. Between 23 and 31 March 2020, the week of the UK lockdown, healthcare workers were enrolled and then followed up weekly for as long as 16 weeks. Trimming costs V 2 bases and J 5 bases, and their ends lie 11 bases apart. The CDR3 starts with the cysteine, ends with the phenylalanine, and has 14 residues. The only DNA kept is the CDR3, 42 bases in frame from the first base. Reading the germline V gene gives CDR1 SNHLY and CDR2 FYNNEI. The library was generated by 5' RACE. These reads were obtained on a NextSeq 500. Unique molecular identifiers were attached to individual cDNA molecules in the TCR library protocol so that sequencing error and PCR bias could be corrected. TCR alpha and beta chains were both sequenced, and the abundances of alpha and beta sequences in each sample were closely correlated with each other. On the study's bioinformatics: Decombinator V4 was used to annotate the V gene, J gene and CDR3 of the TCR sequences. TCRs were defined as expanded if a significant change between any two time points was detected under a Poisson model with p below 0.0001. TCR abundances were normalised to the total number of TCRs sequenced per sample and expressed as counts per million. MAIT TCRs were defined by TRAV1-2 paired with TRAJ12, TRAJ20 or TRAJ33, and iNKT TCRs by TRAV10 paired with TRAJ18. VDJdb, accessed 1 November 2021, was searched for CMV, EBV and SARS-CoV-2 annotated TCRs, with TCRs annotated for multiple antigens excluded. In TCRdb, the public reads were trimmed at Q25 with fastp and aligned with MiXCR, with productive beta chains retained. Rows with a matching CDR3 protein are joined into one entry that keeps the most common DNA and genes. The V and J calls were determined by TCRdb, not by the authors. Within this sample are tens of thousands of distinct CDR3 sequences, with about 9.9% of them counted one time only. The ten biggest clones cover approximately 13% of the sample.

Recombination connected TRBV2 to TRBJ2-3; D gene: possibly TRBD1, on 5 matching bases. Sequencing was carried out using whole blood. The receptor's source is an adult who was a healthcare worker with PCR-confirmed SARS-CoV-2 infection or an uninfected control (not recorded which). CDR3 protein: CASSESWGEDTQYF. In nucleotides, the sequence is TGTGCCAGCAGTGAATCGTGGGGCGAAGATACGCAGTATTTT.